This T cell receptor (beta chain) was documented in a study of shared clonotypes between healthy human individuals. Some clones are missing from TCRdb's copy, which holds only in-frame ones; the method was immunoSEQ multiplex PCR. The sample holds around 940,000 clones, over 75% seen once. V lost 6 bases and J 3 bases, leaving 14 bases between the germline ends. This CDR3 spans 14 amino acids. The V gene's germline CDR1 is MNHEY and CDR2 SMNVEV (reference sequence). The material sequenced was memory CD4+ T cells sorted from blood. The subset: CD45RA-negative fraction. The genes are TRBV27 and TRBJ2-5, with no clear D. This TCR came from a young man in good health. The CDR3 sequence: CASSSHRYEETQYF. As DNA, the CDR3 is TGTGCCAGCAGCTCCCATCGCTATGAAGAGACCCAGTACTTC.